This TCR beta chain was sequenced during a study of immune characterization of retroperitoneal liposarcoma. MiXCR, run by TCRdb on the PCR reads, gives a single entry per CDR3 protein. The table records approximately 9,700 distinct CDR3 sequences, approximately 30% of them present only once. This clonotype rates as medium-sized. Germline lookup yields CDR1 MNHNS and CDR2 SASEGT. The J segment lost 2 bases and the V segment lost 6 bases, leaving 8 bases of the junction unmatched. This CDR3 spans 16 amino acids. The rearrangement joins TRBV6-1 to TRBJ2-3; 10 bases agree with TRBD1. The specimen was tumor tissue. This TCR was sampled from a male donor with retroperitoneal liposarcoma. Here the CDR3 reads CASSPGQGGYTDTQYF. CDR3 bases: TGTGCCAGCAGCCCCGGACAGGGGGGCTACACAGATACGCAGTATTTT.